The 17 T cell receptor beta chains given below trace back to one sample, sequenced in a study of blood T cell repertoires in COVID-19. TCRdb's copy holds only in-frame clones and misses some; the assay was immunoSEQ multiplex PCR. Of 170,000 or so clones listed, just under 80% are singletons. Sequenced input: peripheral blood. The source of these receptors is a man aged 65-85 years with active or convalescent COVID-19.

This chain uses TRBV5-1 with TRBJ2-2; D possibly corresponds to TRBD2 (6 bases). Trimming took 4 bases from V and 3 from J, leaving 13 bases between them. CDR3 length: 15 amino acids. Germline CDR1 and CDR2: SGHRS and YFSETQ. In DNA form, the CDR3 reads TGCGCCAGCAGCACCGGGACTGTTTACACCGGGGAGCTGTTTTTT. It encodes CASSTGTVYTGELFF.

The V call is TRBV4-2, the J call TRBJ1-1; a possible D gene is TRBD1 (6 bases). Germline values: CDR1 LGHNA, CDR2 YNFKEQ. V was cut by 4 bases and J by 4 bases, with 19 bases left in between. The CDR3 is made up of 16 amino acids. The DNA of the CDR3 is TGTGCCAGCAGCCGACGCGGGGGGGGCGGTGGCACTGAAGCTTTCTTT. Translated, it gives CASSRRGGGGGTEAFF.

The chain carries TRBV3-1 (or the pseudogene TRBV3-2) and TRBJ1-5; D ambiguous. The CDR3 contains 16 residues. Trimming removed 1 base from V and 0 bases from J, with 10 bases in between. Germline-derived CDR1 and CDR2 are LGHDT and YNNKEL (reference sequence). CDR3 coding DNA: TGTGCCAGCAGCCAAGCCCCGGGATCTAGCAATCAGCCCCAGCATTTT. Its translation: CASSQAPGSSNQPQHF.

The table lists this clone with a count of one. As DNA, the CDR3 is TGTGCCAGCTCACCCGGGACTAGCGGGGACACCGGGGAGCTGTTTTTT. This translates into CASSPGTSGDTGELFF. V is TRBV18 and J is TRBJ2-2, with TRBD2 identical over 13 bases. Germline-derived CDR1 and CDR2 are KGHSH and LQKENI. The V and J ends lost 3 bases and 3 bases, in that order; junction bases with no gene match: 1. This CDR3 comprises 16 residues.

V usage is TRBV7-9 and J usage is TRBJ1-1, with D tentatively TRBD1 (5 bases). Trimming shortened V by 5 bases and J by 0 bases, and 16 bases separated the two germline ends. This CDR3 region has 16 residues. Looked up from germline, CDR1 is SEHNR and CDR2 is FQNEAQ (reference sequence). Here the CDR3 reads CASSPRLGHMNTEAFF. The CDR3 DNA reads TGTGCCAGCAGCCCCCGCCTAGGACACATGAACACTGAAGCTTTCTTT.

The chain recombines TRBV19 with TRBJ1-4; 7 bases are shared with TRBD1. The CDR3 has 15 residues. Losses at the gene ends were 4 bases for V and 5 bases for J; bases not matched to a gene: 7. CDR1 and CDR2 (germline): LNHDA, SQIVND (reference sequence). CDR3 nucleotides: TGTGCCAGTAGTACAGACAGGGTGCGAAATGAAAAACTGTTTTTT. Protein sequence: CASSTDRVRNEKLFF.

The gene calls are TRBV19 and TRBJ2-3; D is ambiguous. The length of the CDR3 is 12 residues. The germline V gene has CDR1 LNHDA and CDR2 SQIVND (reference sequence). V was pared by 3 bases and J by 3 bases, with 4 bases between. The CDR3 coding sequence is TGTGCCAGTAGTATCGCGACAGATACGCAGTATTTT. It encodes CASSIATDTQYF.

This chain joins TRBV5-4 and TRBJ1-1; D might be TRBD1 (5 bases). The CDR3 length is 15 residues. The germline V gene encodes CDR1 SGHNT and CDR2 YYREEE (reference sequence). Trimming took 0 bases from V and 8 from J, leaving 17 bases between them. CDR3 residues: CASSLESGRAVEAFF. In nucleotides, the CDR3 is TGTGCCAGCAGCTTGGAATCAGGGCGAGCCGTCGAAGCTTTCTTT.

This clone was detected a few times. The CDR3 protein is CASSPDRVRRDTQYF. CDR3 DNA sequence: TGTGCCAGCAGCCCGGACAGGGTGCGCAGAGATACGCAGTATTTT. V and J are TRBV28 and TRBJ2-3; TRBD1 aligns across 8 bases. V lost 6 bases to trimming and J lost 5 bases; unmatched junction nucleotides: 10. Germline CDR1 is MDHEN and CDR2 is SYDVKM. The CDR3 spans 15 residues.

The chain's CDR3 is CASSIYPGGEYNEQFF. The CDR3 bases are TGTGCCAGTAGTATCTATCCGGGGGGCGAATACAATGAGCAGTTCTTC. The rearrangement uses TRBV19 and TRBJ2-1; weak D call: TRBD2 (7 bases). The germline gives CDR1 LNHDA, CDR2 SQIVND (reference sequence). The CDR3 has 16 residues. Between the trimmed V and J ends, which lost 3 bases and 4 bases, there was a span of 16 bases. Drawing the rest from reference TRBV19 and TRBJ2-1, the complete variable domain is DGGITQSPKYLFRKEGQNVTLSCEQNLNHDAMYWYRQDPGQGLRLIYYSQIVNDFQKGDIAEGYSVSREKKESFPLTVTSAQKNPTAFYLCASSIYPGGEYNEQFFGPGTRLTVL.

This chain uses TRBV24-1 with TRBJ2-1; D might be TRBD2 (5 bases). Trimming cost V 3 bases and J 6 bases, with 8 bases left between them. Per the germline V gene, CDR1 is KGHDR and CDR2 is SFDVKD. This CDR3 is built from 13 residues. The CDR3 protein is CATSDGGINEQFF. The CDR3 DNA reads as TGTGCCACCAGTGATGGAGGAATCAATGAGCAGTTCTTC.

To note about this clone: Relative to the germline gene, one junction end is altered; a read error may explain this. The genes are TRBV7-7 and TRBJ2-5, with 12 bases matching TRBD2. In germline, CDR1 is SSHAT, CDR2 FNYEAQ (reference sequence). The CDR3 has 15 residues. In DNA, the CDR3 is TGTGCTAGCAGCCTGACTAGCGGGAGAACTGAGACCCAGTACTTC. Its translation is CASSLTSGRTETQYF.

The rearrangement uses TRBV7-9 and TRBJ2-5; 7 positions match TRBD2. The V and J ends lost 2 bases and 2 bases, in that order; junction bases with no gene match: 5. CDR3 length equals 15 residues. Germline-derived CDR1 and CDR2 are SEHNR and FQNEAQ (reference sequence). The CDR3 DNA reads TGTGCCAGCAGCTTATCGGGACTAACGCAAGAGACCCAGTACTTC. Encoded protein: CASSLSGLTQETQYF.

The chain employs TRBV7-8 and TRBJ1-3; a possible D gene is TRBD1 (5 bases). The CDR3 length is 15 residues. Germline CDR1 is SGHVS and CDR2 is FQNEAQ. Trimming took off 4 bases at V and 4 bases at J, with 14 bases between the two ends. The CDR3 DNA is TGTGCCAGCAGCTCTTTCAGGGTAGCAGGAAACACCATATATTTT. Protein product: CASSSFRVAGNTIYF.

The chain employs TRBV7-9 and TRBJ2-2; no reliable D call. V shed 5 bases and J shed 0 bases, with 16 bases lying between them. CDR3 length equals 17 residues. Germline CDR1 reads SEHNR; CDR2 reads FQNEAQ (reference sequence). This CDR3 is CASSPRPGRANTGELFF. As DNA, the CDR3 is TGTGCCAGCAGCCCACGTCCAGGCAGAGCGAACACCGGGGAGCTGTTTTTT. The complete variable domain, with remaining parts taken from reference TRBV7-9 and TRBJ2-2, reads DTGVSQNPRHKITKRGQNVTFRCDPISEHNRLYWYRQTLGQGPEFLTYFQNEAQLEKSRLLSDRFSAERPKGSFSTLEIQRTEQGDSAMYLCASSPRPGRANTGELFFGEGSRLTVL.

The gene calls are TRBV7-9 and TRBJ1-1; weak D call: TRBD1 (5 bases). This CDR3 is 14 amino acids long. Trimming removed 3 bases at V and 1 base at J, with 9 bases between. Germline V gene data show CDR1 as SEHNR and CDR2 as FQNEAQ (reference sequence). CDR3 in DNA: TGTGCCAGCAGCTTCCTTACAGGGAACACTGAAGCTTTCTTT. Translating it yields CASSFLTGNTEAFF.

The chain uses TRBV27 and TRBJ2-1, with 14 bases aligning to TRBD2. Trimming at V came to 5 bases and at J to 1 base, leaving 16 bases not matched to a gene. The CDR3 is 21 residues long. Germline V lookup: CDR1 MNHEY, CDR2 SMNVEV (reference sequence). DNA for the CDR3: TGTGCCAGCAGTACCGGGACTAGCGGGAGTCTCAGTCGTTGGTCCTACAATGAGCAGTTCTTC. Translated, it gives CASSTGTSGSLSRWSYNEQFF.